The following is a T cell receptor (beta chain) sequence with its context. These data belong to a study of blood T cell repertoires in COVID-19. Overall study context: Italy, Spain and the United States were the sources of the convalescent and acute COVID-19 samples.

V dropped 0 bases and J dropped 4 bases, with 7 bases sitting between them. This CDR3 has 13 amino acids. CDR1 is SGHTA and CDR2 is FQGNSA in the germline V gene. This table comes from immunoSEQ multiplex PCR, and its TCRdb copy is limited to in-frame clones, with some not included. The repertoire holds a few hundred thousand clones, with over 75% as singletons. The receptor's source is a woman in her twenties or thirties who had recovered from COVID-19. This chain uses TRBV7-2 with TRBJ2-7; D uncertain. Material for sequencing was PBMCs or T cells enriched from blood (not recorded which). The CDR3 nucleotides are TGTGCCAGCAGCTTAGCGCGTCCTTACGAGCAGTACTTC. Protein product: CASSLARPYEQYF.